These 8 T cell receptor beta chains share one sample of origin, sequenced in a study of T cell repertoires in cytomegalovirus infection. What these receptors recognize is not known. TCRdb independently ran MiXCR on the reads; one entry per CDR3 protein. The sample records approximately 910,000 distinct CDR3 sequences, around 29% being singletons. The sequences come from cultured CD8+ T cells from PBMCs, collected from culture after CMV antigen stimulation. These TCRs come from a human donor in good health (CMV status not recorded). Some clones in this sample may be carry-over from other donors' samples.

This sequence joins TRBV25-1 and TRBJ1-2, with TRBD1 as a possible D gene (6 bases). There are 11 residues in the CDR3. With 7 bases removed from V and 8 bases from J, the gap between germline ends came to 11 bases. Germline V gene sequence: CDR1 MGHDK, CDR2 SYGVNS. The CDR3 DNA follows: TGTGCCAGCACCAGGGGAGACGGCTACACCTTC. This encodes CASTRGDGYTF.

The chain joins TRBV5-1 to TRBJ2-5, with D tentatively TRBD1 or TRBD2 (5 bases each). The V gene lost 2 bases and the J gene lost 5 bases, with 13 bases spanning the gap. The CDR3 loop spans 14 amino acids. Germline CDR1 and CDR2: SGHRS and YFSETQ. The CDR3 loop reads CASSFEGFWETQYF. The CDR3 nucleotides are TGCGCCAGCAGCTTTGAGGGGTTCTGGGAGACCCAGTACTTC.

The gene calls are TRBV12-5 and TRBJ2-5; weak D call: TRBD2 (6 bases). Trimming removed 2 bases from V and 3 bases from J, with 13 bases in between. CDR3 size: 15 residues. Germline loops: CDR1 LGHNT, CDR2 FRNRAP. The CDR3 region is CASGLTLRGEETQYF. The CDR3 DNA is TGTGCTAGTGGTTTGACCCTGCGGGGAGAAGAGACCCAGTACTTC.

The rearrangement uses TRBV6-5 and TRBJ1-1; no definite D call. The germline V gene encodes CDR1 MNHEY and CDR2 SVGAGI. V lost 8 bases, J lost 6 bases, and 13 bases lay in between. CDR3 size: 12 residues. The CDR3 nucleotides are TGTGCCAGCCGCAAACCGGGCGCTGAAGCTTTCTTT. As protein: CASRKPGAEAFF.

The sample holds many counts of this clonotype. In DNA form, the CDR3 reads TGTGCCAGCACCGAAAGGGTCAGCCCGTACTATGGCTACACCTTC. This gives the protein CASTERVSPYYGYTF. The V gene is TRBV7-8, the J gene TRBJ1-2; no clear D gene. Trimming shortened V by 7 bases and J by 3 bases, and 18 bases separated the two germline ends. This CDR3 comprises 15 residues. Looked up from germline, CDR1 is SGHVS and CDR2 is FQNEAQ.

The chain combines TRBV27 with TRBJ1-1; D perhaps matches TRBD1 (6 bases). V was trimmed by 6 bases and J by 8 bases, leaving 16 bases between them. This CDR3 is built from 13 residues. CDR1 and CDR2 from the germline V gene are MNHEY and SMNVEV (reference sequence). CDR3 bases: TGTGCCAGCAGCCCCCCGGGGACAAGGGAAGCTTTCTTT. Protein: CASSPPGTREAFF.

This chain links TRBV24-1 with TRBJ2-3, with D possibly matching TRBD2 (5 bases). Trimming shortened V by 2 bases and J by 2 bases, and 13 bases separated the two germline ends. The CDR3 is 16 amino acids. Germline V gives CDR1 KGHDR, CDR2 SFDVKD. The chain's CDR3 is CATSDSPSRSTDTQYF. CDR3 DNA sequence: TGTGCCACCAGTGATTCCCCTAGCCGCTCCACAGATACGCAGTATTTT.

The CDR3 nucleotides read TGTGCCAGCAGCTTATGGCCGGGGGCCACTGAAGCTTTCTTT. Translating it yields CASSLWPGATEAFF. The chain carries TRBV7-3 and TRBJ1-1, with TRBD1 as a possible D gene (6 bases). Per the germline V gene, CDR1 is SGHTA and CDR2 is FQGTGA. The CDR3 has 14 amino acids. With 2 bases removed from V and 4 bases from J, the gap between germline ends came to 11 bases.